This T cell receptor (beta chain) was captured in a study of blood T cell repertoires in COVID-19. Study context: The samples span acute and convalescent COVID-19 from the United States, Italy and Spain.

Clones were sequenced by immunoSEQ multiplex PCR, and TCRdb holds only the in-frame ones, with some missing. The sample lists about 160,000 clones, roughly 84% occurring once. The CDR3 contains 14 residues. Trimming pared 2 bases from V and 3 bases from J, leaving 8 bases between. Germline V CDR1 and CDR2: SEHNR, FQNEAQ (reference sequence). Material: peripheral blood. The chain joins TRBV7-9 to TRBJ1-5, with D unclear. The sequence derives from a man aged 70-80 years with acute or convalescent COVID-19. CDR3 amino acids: CASSLSDTNQPQHF. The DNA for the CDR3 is TGTGCCAGCAGCTTATCCGACACCAATCAGCCCCAGCATTTT.